This record looks at one T cell receptor beta chain sequence and its context. The target antigen is unknown. The CDR3 loop spans 13 amino acids. V gave up 1 base and J gave up 5 bases, with 8 bases separating them. Produced via immunoSEQ multiplex PCR; TCRdb's table is partial and in-frame only. The sample includes roughly 92,000 clones, about 89% of them seen just once. This sample is part of a study of T cell responses to AZD1222 COVID-19 vaccine. Regarding the study as a whole: Nearly half of spike-specific TCRs reportedly target variant regions that are unmutated in the B.1.351 and B.1.1.7 variants. Baseline serology detected seropositivity in only six AZD1222 recipients. Possibly, clonal diversity was underestimated; donors were largely white British and included more females.

The chain recombines TRBV12-3 or TRBV12-4 with TRBJ1-1; D unresolved. The TCR originated in an adult who received the AZD1222 COVID-19 vaccine. The material was peripheral blood, obtained 28 days after the second AZD1222 dose. The CDR3 coding sequence is TGTGCCAGCAGTTTAGGGACGATGACTGAAGCTTTCTTT. Protein product: CASSLGTMTEAFF.